The clone carrying this T cell receptor (beta chain) was seen just once. The antigen is not known. The germline V gene has CDR1 SGHKS and CDR2 YYEKEE (reference sequence). The CDR3 totals 14 residues. The V and J ends lost 4 bases and 6 bases respectively, with 14 bases between them. The data were taken from a study of shared clonotypes between healthy human individuals. Study details: Plates per donor: three CD4 naive, three CD4 memory, two CD8 naive, one CD8 memory. Points from the study as a whole: Clonotypes shared by all four sorted-subset donors had higher generation probabilities than non-shared clonotypes. Despite large depth, sorted-subset datasets appeared incompletely sequenced. An anticipated effect of sequencing depth on clonotype sharing among donors was recognized.

Clones were read by immunoSEQ multiplex PCR, and TCRdb kept only the in-frame ones, dropping some. The sample comprises a few million clones, more than 80% of which are singletons, and about 0.13% rests with the top ten. This chain connects TRBV5-5 to TRBJ1-5, with a possible D match to TRBD1 (6 bases). The sequenced sample consisted of naive CD4+ T cells sorted from blood. Subset denoted: CD45RA+ positively selected. The receptor comes from a young man in good health. Here the CDR3 reads CASSKGQMSQPQHF. CDR3 sequence (DNA): TGTGCCAGCAGCAAAGGACAGATGAGTCAGCCCCAGCATTTT.